This entry lists 2 T cell receptor beta chains sequenced from one sample in a study of blood T cell repertoires in COVID-19. The assay was immunoSEQ multiplex PCR, and TCRdb's table has in-frame clones only and misses some. The sample holds a few hundred thousand clones; over 80% are singletons and the top ten take 10% to 13%. Sequenced material: peripheral blood. Source of these receptors: a woman between 65 and 79 years old with COVID-19, enrolled during active disease.

This clone was observed a few times. V usage is TRBV15 and J usage is TRBJ1-4; D unclear. V lost 5 bases and J lost 7, with 14 bases in between. This CDR3 comprises 14 residues. Germline V lookup: CDR1 LNHNV, CDR2 YYDKDF (reference sequence). CDR3 nucleotide sequence: TGTGCCACCAGCTGGAGTCTCGGGGTTGAAAAACTGTTTTTT. This gives the protein CATSWSLGVEKLFF. Full variable domain (remainder filled in from reference TRBV15 and TRBJ1-4): DAMVIQNPRYQVTQFGKPVTLSCSQTLNHNVMYWYQQKSSQAPKLLFHYYDKDFNNEADTPDNFQSRRPNTSFCFLDIRSPGLGDTAMYLCATSWSLGVEKLFFGSGTQLSVL.

V and J are TRBV5-1 and TRBJ2-3, with D maybe TRBD1 (5 bases). The CDR3 is made up of 13 amino acids. V lost 4 bases and J 3 bases, leaving 9 bases between the germline ends. The germline V gene has CDR1 SGHRS and CDR2 YFSETQ. CDR3 nucleotide sequence: TGCGCCAGCAGCACAGCAGGGACAGATACGCAGTATTTT. This gives the protein CASSTAGTDTQYF.